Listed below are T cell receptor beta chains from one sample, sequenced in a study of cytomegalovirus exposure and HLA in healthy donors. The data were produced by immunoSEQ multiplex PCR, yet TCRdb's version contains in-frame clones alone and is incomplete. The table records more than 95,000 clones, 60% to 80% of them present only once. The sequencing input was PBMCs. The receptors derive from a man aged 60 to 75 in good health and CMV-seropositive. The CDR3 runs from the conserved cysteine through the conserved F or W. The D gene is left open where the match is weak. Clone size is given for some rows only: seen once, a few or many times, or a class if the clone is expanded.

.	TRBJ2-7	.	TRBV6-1	CAISTETYEQYF	TGTGCCATTTCAACTGAGACCTACGAGCAGTACTTC
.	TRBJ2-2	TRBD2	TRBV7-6	CASSLAGGTNTGELFF	TGTGCCAGCAGCTTAGCGGGGGGGACGAACACCGGGGAGCTGTTTTTT
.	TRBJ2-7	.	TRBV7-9	CASSQALGVHEQYF	TGTGCCAGCAGCCAGGCCCTCGGGGTACACGAGCAGTACTTC
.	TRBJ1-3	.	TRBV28	CASSQPLRSSGNTIYF	TGTGCCAGCAGTCAGCCTTTACGGAGCTCTGGAAACACCATATATTTT
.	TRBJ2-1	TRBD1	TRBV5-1	CASSLGGLAGQGVNEQFF	TGCGCCAGCAGCTTGGGTGGGTTGGCCGGACAGGGTGTGAATGAGCAGTTCTTC
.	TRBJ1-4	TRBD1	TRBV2	CASSADRQGEAEKLFF	TGTGCCAGCAGCGCCGACCGACAGGGGGAAGCTGAAAAACTGTTTTTT
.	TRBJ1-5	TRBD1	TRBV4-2	CASSQAGTGSYQPQHF	TGTGCCAGCAGCCAGGCAGGGACAGGGAGTTATCAGCCCCAGCATTTT
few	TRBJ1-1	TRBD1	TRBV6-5	CASSYSGTGGHTEAFF	TGTGCCAGCAGTTATTCCGGGACAGGGGGCCACACTGAAGCTTTCTTT
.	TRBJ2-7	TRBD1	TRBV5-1	CASSLRPGGTFEQYF	TGCGCCAGCAGCTTGAGACCAGGGGGCACCTTCGAGCAGTACTTC
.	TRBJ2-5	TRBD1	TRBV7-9	CASRPDRGETQYF	TGTGCCAGCAGACCTGACAGGGGAGAGACCCAGTACTTC
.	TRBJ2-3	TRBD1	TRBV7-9	CASSSTGGSGTDTQYF	TGTGCCAGCAGCTCCACAGGGGGATCTGGCACAGATACGCAGTATTTT
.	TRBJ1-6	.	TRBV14	CASSQDRPGPESSYNSPLHF	TGTGCCAGCAGCCAAGATCGACCGGGTCCTGAAAGCTCCTATAATTCACCCCTCCACTTT
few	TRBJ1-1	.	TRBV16	CASSQSPGGGTEAFF	TGTGCCAGCAGCCAATCCCCGGGGGGTGGCACTGAAGCTTTCTTT
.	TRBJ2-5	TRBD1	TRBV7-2	CASSLRQGEETQYF	TGTGCCAGCAGCTTAAGGCAGGGGGAGGAGACCCAGTACTTC